The 31 T cell receptor beta chains reported below all come from one sample, sequenced in a study of CD8 T cells in Susac syndrome. RNA, at about 0.45 to 1 ug, was reverse transcribed with random hexamers. TCRdb reprocessed the immunoSEQ multiplex PCR reads with MiXCR, giving one entry per CDR3 protein. The table lists approximately 200,000 distinct CDR3 sequences, 80% to 95% of them singletons, with about 0.13% in the top ten. Sequencing was done on a sample of CD8+ T cells from PBMCs. These receptors were taken from a human donor with multiple sclerosis.

The chain carries TRBV19 and TRBJ2-5, with 7 bases aligning to TRBD2. Germline CDR1 is LNHDA and CDR2 is SQIVND (reference sequence). The CDR3 sequence is 15 residues long. With 5 bases clipped from V and 1 base from J, the junction kept 7 bases outside the gene matches. This CDR3 reads CASSANPSGQETQYF. The CDR3 nucleotides are TGTGCCAGTAGTGCCAACCCTAGCGGCCAAGAGACCCAGTACTTC.

The chain carries TRBV6-2 or TRBV6-3 and TRBJ2-5, with D possibly TRBD1 on 6 matching bases. The germline gives CDR1 MNHEY, CDR2 SVGEGT. This CDR3 is 18 amino acids long. V lost 11 bases to trimming and J lost 0 bases, with 28 bases between them. In DNA form, the CDR3 reads TGTGCCGGAAATGGGGGCCCCGCGCCCCGCAGGTACCAAGAGACCCAGTACTTC. Encoded protein: CAGNGGPAPRRYQETQYF.

The chain couples TRBV24-1 to TRBJ2-2, with D perhaps matching TRBD1 (5 bases). This CDR3 comprises 14 residues. Looked up from germline, CDR1 is KGHDR and CDR2 is SFDVKD. V was pared by 4 bases and J by 7 bases, with 12 bases between. As DNA, the CDR3 is TGTGCCACCAGTGACCCGACAGAAGGCGGGGAGCTGTTTTTT. This encodes CATSDPTEGGELFF.

The J gene is TRBJ2-1, the V gene TRBV20-1; 11 bases are a match to TRBD2. J was trimmed by 0 bases and V by 0 bases; bases with no gene match: 13. CDR1 DFQATT and CDR2 SNEGSKA come from the germline V gene (reference sequence). The CDR3 is made up of 20 amino acids. The CDR3 is CSARDSSPVAGGPSYNEQFF. CDR3 in DNA: TGCAGTGCTAGAGATTCGTCACCGGTAGCGGGAGGGCCCTCCTACAATGAGCAGTTCTTC.

The gene calls are TRBV15 and TRBJ1-5, with TRBD1 as a possible D gene (5 bases). CDR1 is LNHNV and CDR2 is YYDKDF in the germline V gene (reference sequence). CDR3 size: 14 residues. V gave up 5 bases and J gave up 0 bases, with 8 bases separating them. The CDR3 reads CATSVDSSNQPQHF. CDR3 bases: TGTGCCACCAGCGTCGACAGTAGCAATCAGCCCCAGCATTTT.

This clonotype has only a few counts. The rearrangement joins TRBV6-5 to TRBJ2-5, with D perhaps TRBD2 (6 bases). The CDR3 totals 16 residues. CDR1 is MNHEY, CDR2 SVGAGI, per germline. Deletions cut 4 bases from V and 2 bases from J, with 17 bases between. The CDR3 here is CASSSLQVGGQETQYF. CDR3 bases: TGTGCCAGCAGTTCCCTACAGGTCGGAGGGCAAGAGACCCAGTACTTC.

The chain uses TRBV7-9 and TRBJ1-4; 8 bases align to TRBD1. The CDR3 sequence is 15 residues long. V lost 5 bases and J lost 7; bases outside the gene matches: 9. CDR1 and CDR2 (germline): SEHNR, FQNEAQ (reference sequence). CDR3 nucleotide sequence: TGTGCCAGCAGCACACAGGACAGGGAAACTGAAAAACTGTTTTTT. Translating it yields CASSTQDRETEKLFF.

The V call is TRBV9, the J call TRBJ2-1, with 9 bases that match TRBD1. With 4 bases clipped from V and 2 bases from J, the junction kept 13 bases outside the gene matches. CDR1 and CDR2 (germline): SGDLS, YYNGEE. The CDR3 has 18 amino acids. CDR3 sequence reads: CASSHRTGDGSPYNEQFF. CDR3 DNA sequence: TGTGCCAGCAGCCATCGGACAGGGGACGGCTCCCCCTACAATGAGCAGTTCTTC.

This clonotype was seen only once. This chain joins TRBV4-3 and TRBJ2-1, with TRBD1 identical over 7 bases. The CDR3 loop spans 15 amino acids. From germline, CDR1 is LGHNA and CDR2 YSLEER. V lost 4 bases, J lost 5 bases, and 8 bases stayed unmatched. Written as DNA, the CDR3 is TGCGCCAGCAGCCCACACAGGGGATTGAACAATGAGCAGTTCTTC. Translated, it gives CASSPHRGLNNEQFF.

The chain uses TRBV24-1 and TRBJ2-1; D assignment may be TRBD1 or TRBD2 (6 bases each). Trimming stripped 6 bases from V and 8 bases from J, with 10 bases between. This CDR3 comprises 12 residues. Germline lookup yields CDR1 KGHDR and CDR2 SFDVKD. DNA of the CDR3: TGTGCCACCAGTCCGGAGGGGGATGAGCAGTTCTTC. Translated, it gives CATSPEGDEQFF.

The chain links TRBV29-1 to TRBJ2-5, with D possibly TRBD2 on 5 matching bases. The CDR3 sequence is 13 residues long. Trimming pared 2 bases from V and 5 bases from J, leaving 12 bases between. CDR1 is SQVTM, CDR2 ANQGSEA, per germline. The CDR3 region is CSVESGELETQYF. The CDR3, as DNA: TGCAGCGTTGAAAGTGGGGAGCTTGAGACCCAGTACTTC. Full variable domain (rest looked up from reference TRBV29-1 and TRBJ2-5): SAVISQKPSRDICQRGTSLTIQCQVDSQVTMMFWYRQQPGQSLTLIATANQGSEATYESGFVIDKFPISRPNLTFSTLTVSNMSPEDSSIYLCSVESGELETQYFGPGTRLLVL.

The rearrangement uses TRBV19 and TRBJ2-1; D is unresolved. Germline CDR1 and CDR2: LNHDA and SQIVND (reference sequence). CDR3 length equals 14 residues. Trimming shortened V by 5 bases and J by 8 bases, and 16 bases separated the two germline ends. The DNA for the CDR3 is TGTGCCAGTAGTGATGGCCCCTTCCGCGATGAGCAGTTCTTC. Its protein is CASSDGPFRDEQFF.

This clonotype turned up a few times. This sequence joins TRBV9 and TRBJ1-2, with D perhaps TRBD1 (5 bases). The CDR3 runs to 15 residues. Looked up from germline, CDR1 is SGDLS and CDR2 is YYNGEE. Trimming cost V 4 bases and J 2 bases, with 15 bases left between them. The CDR3 protein is CASSLTGTGNYGYTF. As DNA, the CDR3 is TGTGCCAGCAGCTTAACCGGGACGGGCAACTATGGCTACACCTTC.

The genes are TRBV4-1 and TRBJ2-1, with TRBD2 matching over 8 bases. With V trimmed by 8 bases and J by 4 bases, 7 bases remained unmatched. The CDR3 spans 14 residues. Looked up from germline, CDR1 is MGHRA and CDR2 is YSYEKL. In nucleotides, the CDR3 is TGCGCCAGCGCCAGGACTAGCAGTTACAATGAGCAGTTCTTC. Translated, it gives CASARTSSYNEQFF.

The V call is TRBV10-3, the J call TRBJ1-1; D uncertain. The CDR3 contains 13 residues. The germline CDR1 and CDR2 sequences are ENHRY and SYGVKD. The ends were cut back, 6 bases at V and 0 bases at J, with 8 bases in the middle. The CDR3 loop reads CAIRRTLNTEAFF. DNA of the CDR3: TGTGCCATCAGGCGGACCCTGAACACTGAAGCTTTCTTT.

This clonotype is a singleton in its sample. The chain joins TRBV7-9 to TRBJ1-1; 7 nucleotides agree with TRBD1. The CDR3 totals 14 residues. Per the germline V gene, CDR1 is SEHNR and CDR2 is FQNEAQ (reference sequence). V gave up 1 base and J gave up 8 bases; unmatched junction bases: 7. CDR3 residues: CASSLVETGQEAFF. In nucleotides, the CDR3 is TGTGCCAGCAGCTTAGTCGAGACAGGGCAAGAAGCTTTCTTT.

The genes are TRBV9 and TRBJ2-5; D is unresolved. Germline loops: CDR1 SGDLS, CDR2 YYNGEE. This CDR3 has 14 residues. Trimming left V 0 bases short and J 3 bases short, with 9 bases between. The CDR3: CASSVGPAKETQYF. CDR3 coding DNA: TGTGCCAGCAGCGTAGGTCCCGCTAAAGAGACCCAGTACTTC.

The chain employs TRBV27 and TRBJ2-1; 11 nucleotides agree with TRBD2. The CDR3 length is 14 residues. Trimming removed 5 bases from V and 8 bases from J; junction bases left unmatched: 5. Germline CDR1 MNHEY, CDR2 SMNVEV (reference sequence). Here the CDR3 reads CASSILAGGYEQFF. The CDR3 nucleotides are TGTGCCAGCAGTATCCTAGCGGGAGGCTATGAGCAGTTCTTC.

The rearrangement uses TRBV11-2 and TRBJ2-3; TRBD1 matches 8 bases. Germline V gene data show CDR1 as SGHAT and CDR2 as FQNNGV. J lost 6 bases, V lost 7 bases, and 12 bases had no gene match. The CDR3 is made up of 15 amino acids. In DNA, the CDR3 is TGTGCCAGCAACCCATACCCAGGGGGCGCGGATACGCAGTATTTT. This encodes CASNPYPGGADTQYF.

V gene TRBV30 combines with J gene TRBJ2-2; no definite D call. This CDR3 comprises 14 residues. The V end was cut by 2 bases, the J end by 2 bases, with 9 bases between. The germline V gene has CDR1 GTSNPN and CDR2 SVGIG (reference sequence). The CDR3 bases are TGTGCCTGGAGTTGGGCCAGTAACACCGGGGAGCTGTTTTTT. Amino acid sequence: CAWSWASNTGELFF. The full variable domain, in which reference TRBV30 and TRBJ2-2 provide the parts outside the CDR3, is SQTIHQWPATLVQPVGSPLSLECTVEGTSNPNLYWYRQAAGRGLQLLFYSVGIGQISSEVPQNLSASRPQDRQFILSSKKLLLSDSGFYLCAWSWASNTGELFFGEGSRLTVL.

The CDR3 reads CASSGGSGKREDTQYF. In nucleotides, the CDR3 is TGTGCCAGCAGCGGAGGTAGCGGGAAGCGAGAAGATACGCAGTATTTT. The V call is TRBV9, the J call TRBJ2-3, with 8 positions matching TRBD2. Germline CDR1 reads SGDLS; CDR2 reads YYNGEE. J gave up 5 bases and V 3 bases, and 11 bases lay outside the gene matches. There are 16 residues in the CDR3.

The chain joins TRBV28 to TRBJ2-3; the D gene is possibly TRBD2 (6 bases). In germline, CDR1 is MDHEN, CDR2 SYDVKM. The CDR3 runs 14 residues. Trimming removed 6 bases at V and 2 bases at J, with 12 bases between. For the CDR3, the DNA is TGTGCCAGCAGCCGGGGGTTGGCCACAGATACGCAGTATTTT. This codes for CASSRGLATDTQYF.

The chain combines TRBV7-6 with TRBJ1-2, with D unresolved. The CDR3 is 14 amino acids. V was cut by 2 bases and J by 7 bases, with 14 bases left in between. CDR1 SGHVS and CDR2 FNYEAQ come from the germline V gene. This chain's CDR3 is CASSLRQDAGGYTF. The DNA for the CDR3 is TGTGCCAGCAGCTTAAGGCAGGATGCGGGTGGCTACACCTTC.

This clonotype was observed a single time. The rearrangement links TRBV2 to TRBJ1-4; D perhaps matches TRBD1 (5 bases). The V end lost 7 bases, the J end lost 10 bases, and 10 bases lay between the germline ends. This CDR3 region has 11 residues. The germline V gene has CDR1 SNHLY and CDR2 FYNNEI. CDR3 nucleotides: TGTGCCAGCACTGACCAGGGAAAACTGTTTTTT. Translated: CASTDQGKLFF.

J is TRBJ2-7 and V is TRBV27; D perhaps matches TRBD1 (5 bases). Germline CDR1 MNHEY, CDR2 SMNVEV (reference sequence). V gave up 3 bases and J gave up 3 bases, with 15 bases separating them. The CDR3 loop spans 15 amino acids. The DNA for the CDR3 is TGTGCCAGCAGTTTTGAGGCAGGGCGTTTCTACGAGCAGTACTTC. Translating it yields CASSFEAGRFYEQYF.

The chain employs TRBV9 and TRBJ2-2, with D perhaps given as TRBD1 or TRBD2 (5 bases each). CDR1 and CDR2 from the germline V gene are SGDLS and YYNGEE. The CDR3 sequence is 14 residues long. Trimming left V 0 bases short and J 5 bases short, with 8 bases between. In nucleotides, the CDR3 is TGTGCCAGCAGCGTAGGGGGGACGACCGGGGAGCTGTTTTTT. This translates into CASSVGGTTGELFF.

This chain joins TRBV27 and TRBJ2-1; 7 bases agree with TRBD2. This CDR3 contains 14 residues. CDR1 is MNHEY and CDR2 is SMNVEV in the germline V gene (reference sequence). The junction had 7 bases not matched to a gene; V was cut back by 5 bases and J by 6 bases. CDR3 loop: CASSVAGEGNEQFF. The DNA of the CDR3 is TGTGCCAGCAGTGTTGCGGGAGAGGGCAATGAGCAGTTCTTC.

V gene TRBV13 combines with J gene TRBJ1-1; possibly TRBD1 for D (5 bases). V lost 4 bases and J lost 2, with 20 bases in between. There are 17 residues in the CDR3. Germline lookup yields CDR1 PRHDT and CDR2 FYEKMQ (reference sequence). CDR3 sequence (DNA): TGTGCCAGCAGCTACCCCGGATTCTTGGGGGGAAACACTGAAGCTTTCTTT. Translated: CASSYPGFLGGNTEAFF.

The CDR3 loop reads CSASLAAVTYEQYF. CDR3 DNA sequence: TGCAGTGCTAGCTTGGCAGCAGTTACCTACGAGCAGTACTTC. This chain connects TRBV20-1 to TRBJ2-7, with D unresolved. The CDR3 is 14 residues long. Between the trimmed V and J ends, which lost 3 bases and 2 bases, there was a span of 14 bases. Germline V gene lookup returns CDR1 DFQATT and CDR2 SNEGSKA (reference sequence).

This rearrangement joins TRBV12-3 or TRBV12-4 to TRBJ2-5; a possible D gene is TRBD2 (6 bases). This CDR3 has 13 amino acids. The V gene lost 7 bases and the J gene lost 4 bases, with 13 bases spanning the gap. The CDR3 DNA follows: TGTGCCAGCAAGTTCGGGGGAGGAGAGACCCAGTACTTC. Its translation: CASKFGGGETQYF.

This clonotype was detected a few times. CDR3 nucleotides: TGTGCCAGCAGTTACAAGACGCTCTCTGGGGCCAACGTCCTGACTTTC. It yields the protein CASSYKTLSGANVLTF. The chain links TRBV6-5 to TRBJ2-6; the D is unclear. The CDR3 has 16 amino acids. V lost 2 bases and J lost 0, with 8 bases in between. CDR1 and CDR2 (germline): MNHEY, SVGAGI.